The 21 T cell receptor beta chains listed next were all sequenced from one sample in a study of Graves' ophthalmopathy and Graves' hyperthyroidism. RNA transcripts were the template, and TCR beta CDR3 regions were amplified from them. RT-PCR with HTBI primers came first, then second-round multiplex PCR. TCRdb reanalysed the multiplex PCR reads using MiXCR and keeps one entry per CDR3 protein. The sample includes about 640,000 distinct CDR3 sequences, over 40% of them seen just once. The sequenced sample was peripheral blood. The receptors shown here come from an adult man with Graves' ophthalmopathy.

The CDR3 DNA is TGTGCCAGCACCACCTCGGGACAGGGGAACTATGGCTACACCTTC. Residues: CASTTSGQGNYGYTF. The J gene is TRBJ1-2, the V gene TRBV9, with TRBD1 identical over 10 bases. CDR3 size: 15 residues. Germline lookup yields CDR1 SGDLS and CDR2 YYNGEE. The J segment lost 2 bases and the V segment lost 6 bases, leaving 7 bases of the junction unmatched.

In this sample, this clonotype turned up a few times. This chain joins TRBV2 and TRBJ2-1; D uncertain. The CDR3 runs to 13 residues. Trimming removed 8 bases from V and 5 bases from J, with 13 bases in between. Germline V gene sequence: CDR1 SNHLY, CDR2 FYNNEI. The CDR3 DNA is TGTGCCAGCGCGGCAGGAAGAGACAATGAGCAGTTCTTC. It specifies CASAAGRDNEQFF.

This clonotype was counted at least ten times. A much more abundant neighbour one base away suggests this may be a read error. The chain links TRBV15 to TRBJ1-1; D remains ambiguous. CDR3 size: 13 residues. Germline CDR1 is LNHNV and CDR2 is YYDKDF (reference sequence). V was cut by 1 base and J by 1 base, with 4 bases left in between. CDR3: CATSRAGNTEAFF. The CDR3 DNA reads TGTGCCACCAGCAGAGCCGGGAACACTGAAGCTTTCTTT.

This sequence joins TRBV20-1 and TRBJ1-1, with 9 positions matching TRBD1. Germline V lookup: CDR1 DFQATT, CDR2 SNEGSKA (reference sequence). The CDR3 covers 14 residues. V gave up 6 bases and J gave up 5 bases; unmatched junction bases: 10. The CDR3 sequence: CSAAGGQGGTEAFF. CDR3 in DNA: TGCAGTGCGGCCGGGGGACAGGGAGGGACTGAAGCTTTCTTT.

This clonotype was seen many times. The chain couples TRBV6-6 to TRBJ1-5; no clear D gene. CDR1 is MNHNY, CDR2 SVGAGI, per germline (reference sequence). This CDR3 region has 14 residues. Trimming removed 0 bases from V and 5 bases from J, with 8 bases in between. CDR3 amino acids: CASSYSNRHQPQHF. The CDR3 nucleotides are TGTGCCAGCAGTTACTCGAACCGGCATCAGCCCCAGCATTTT.

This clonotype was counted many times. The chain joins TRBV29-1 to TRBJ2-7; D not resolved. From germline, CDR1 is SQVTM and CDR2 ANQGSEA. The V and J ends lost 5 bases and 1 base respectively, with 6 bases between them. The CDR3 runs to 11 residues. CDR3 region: CSVLTSYEQYF. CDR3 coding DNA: TGCAGCGTTTTGACTTCCTACGAGCAGTACTTC.

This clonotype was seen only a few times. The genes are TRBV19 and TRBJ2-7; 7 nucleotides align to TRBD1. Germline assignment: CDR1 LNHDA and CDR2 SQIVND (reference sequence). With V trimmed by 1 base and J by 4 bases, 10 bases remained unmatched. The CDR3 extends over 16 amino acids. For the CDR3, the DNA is TGTGCCAGTAGTATAGGGCAGCCGGGACAGACATACGAGCAGTACTTC. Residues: CASSIGQPGQTYEQYF.

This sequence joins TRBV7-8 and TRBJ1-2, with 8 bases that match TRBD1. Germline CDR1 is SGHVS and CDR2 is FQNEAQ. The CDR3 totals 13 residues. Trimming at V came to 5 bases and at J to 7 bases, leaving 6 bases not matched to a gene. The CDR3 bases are TGTGCCAGCAGCCTCCGACAGGGGTTTGGCTACACCTTC. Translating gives CASSLRQGFGYTF.

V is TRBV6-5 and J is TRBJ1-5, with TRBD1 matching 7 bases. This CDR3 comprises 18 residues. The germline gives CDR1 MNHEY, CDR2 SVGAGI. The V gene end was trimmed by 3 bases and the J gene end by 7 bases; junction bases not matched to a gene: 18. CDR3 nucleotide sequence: TGTGCCAGCAGTTATTATGACTTCATCAAGGGACAGCGACAGCCCCAGCATTTT. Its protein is CASSYYDFIKGQRQPQHF.

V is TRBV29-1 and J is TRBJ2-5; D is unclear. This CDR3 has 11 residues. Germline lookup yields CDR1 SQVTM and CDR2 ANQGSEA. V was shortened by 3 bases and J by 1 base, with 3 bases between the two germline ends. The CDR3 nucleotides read TGCAGCGTTGACATCCAAGAGACCCAGTACTTC. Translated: CSVDIQETQYF.

Here the CDR3 DNA reads TGTGCCAGCCAAAGAGGTGGGGGCTTGAGCACTGAAGCTTTCTTT. This sequence encodes CASQRGGGLSTEAFF. The V call is TRBV6-6, the J call TRBJ1-1; D is possibly TRBD1 (6 bases). The CDR3 loop spans 15 amino acids. Germline V lookup: CDR1 MNHNY, CDR2 SVGAGI (reference sequence). Trimming stripped 8 bases from V and 4 bases from J, with 20 bases between.

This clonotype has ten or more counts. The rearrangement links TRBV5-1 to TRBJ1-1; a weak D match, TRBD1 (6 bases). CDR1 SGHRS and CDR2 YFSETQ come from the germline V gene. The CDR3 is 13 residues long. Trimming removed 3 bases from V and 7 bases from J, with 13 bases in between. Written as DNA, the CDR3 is TGCGCCAGCAGCTCCGGGACACGCGATGAAGCTTTCTTT. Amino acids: CASSSGTRDEAFF.

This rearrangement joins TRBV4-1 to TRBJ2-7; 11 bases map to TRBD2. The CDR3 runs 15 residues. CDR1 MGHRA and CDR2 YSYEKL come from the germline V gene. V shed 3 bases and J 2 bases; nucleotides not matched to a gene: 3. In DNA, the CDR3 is TGCGCCAGCAGCCAGGGACTAGCGGTTACCTACGAGCAGTACTTC. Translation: CASSQGLAVTYEQYF.

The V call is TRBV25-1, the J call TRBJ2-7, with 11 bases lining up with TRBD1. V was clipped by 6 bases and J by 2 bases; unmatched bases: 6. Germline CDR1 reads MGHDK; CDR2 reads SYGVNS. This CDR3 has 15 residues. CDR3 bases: TGTGCCAGCAGCGCCCAGGGACAGGGGGCCTACGAGCAGTACTTC. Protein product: CASSAQGQGAYEQYF.

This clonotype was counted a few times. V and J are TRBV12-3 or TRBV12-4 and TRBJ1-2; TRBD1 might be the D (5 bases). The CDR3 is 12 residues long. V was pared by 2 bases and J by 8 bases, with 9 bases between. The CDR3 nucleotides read TGTGCCAGCAGTTTATATGGGGACGGCTACACCTTC. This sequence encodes CASSLYGDGYTF.

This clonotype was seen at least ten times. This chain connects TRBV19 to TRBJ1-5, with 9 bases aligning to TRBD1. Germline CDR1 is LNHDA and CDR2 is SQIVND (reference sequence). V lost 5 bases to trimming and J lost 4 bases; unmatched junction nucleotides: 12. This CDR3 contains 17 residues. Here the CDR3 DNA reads TGTGCCAGTAGTGCCTTTGGGGGGGGGACAGGGAATCAGCCCCAGCATTTT. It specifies CASSAFGGGTGNQPQHF.

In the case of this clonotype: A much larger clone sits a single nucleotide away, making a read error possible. The CDR3 spells CASQSGTWNSPLHF. The CDR3 DNA sequence: TGTGCCAGCCAATCGGGGACCTGGAATTCACCCCTCCACTTT. The rearrangement joins TRBV10-3 to TRBJ1-6; weak D call: TRBD1 (5 bases). Trimming removed 10 bases from V and 7 bases from J, with 17 bases in between. This CDR3 is built from 14 residues. Germline assignment: CDR1 ENHRY and CDR2 SYGVKD.

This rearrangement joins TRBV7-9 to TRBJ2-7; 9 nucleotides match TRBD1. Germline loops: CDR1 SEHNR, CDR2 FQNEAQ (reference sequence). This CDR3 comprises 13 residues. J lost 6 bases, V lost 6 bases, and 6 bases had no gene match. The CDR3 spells CASSYGQGSEQYF. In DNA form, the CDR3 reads TGTGCCAGCAGTTACGGACAGGGGTCCGAGCAGTACTTC.

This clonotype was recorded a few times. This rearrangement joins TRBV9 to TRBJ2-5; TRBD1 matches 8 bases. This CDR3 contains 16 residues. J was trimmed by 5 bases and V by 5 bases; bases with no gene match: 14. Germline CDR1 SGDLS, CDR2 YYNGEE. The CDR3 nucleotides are TGTGCCAGCAGTTCAAGAGCGACAGGGGTATTCGAGACCCAGTACTTC. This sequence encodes CASSSRATGVFETQYF.

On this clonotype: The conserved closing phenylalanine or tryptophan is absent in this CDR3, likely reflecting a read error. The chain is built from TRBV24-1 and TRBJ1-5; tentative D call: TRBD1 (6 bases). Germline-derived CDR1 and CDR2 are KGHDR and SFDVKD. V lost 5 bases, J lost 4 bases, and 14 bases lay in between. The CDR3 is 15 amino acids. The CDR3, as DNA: TGTGCCACCAGTGTTTCGGACAGTAGTAATCAGCCCCAGCATTCA. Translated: CATSVSDSSNQPQHS.

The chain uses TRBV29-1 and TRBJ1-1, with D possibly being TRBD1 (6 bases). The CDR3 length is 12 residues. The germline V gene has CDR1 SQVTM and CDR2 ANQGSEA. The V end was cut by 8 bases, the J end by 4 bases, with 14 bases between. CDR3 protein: CSLGIGGTEAFF. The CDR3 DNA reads TGCAGCTTAGGAATAGGGGGCACTGAAGCTTTCTTT.